The TCR beta chain under discussion was sequenced for a study of regulatory and conventional T cells in RAG deficiency. The CDR3 runs 15 residues. The V gene end was trimmed by 0 bases and the J gene end by 1 base; junction bases not matched to a gene: 0. CDR1 is LGHNA and CDR2 is YNFKEQ in the germline V gene. Generated by immunoSEQ multiplex PCR, the TCRdb table keeps only in-frame clones and is missing some. The repertoire holds thousands of clones, roughly 82% seen once, with 9.5% to 15% in the top ten. In regard to this clone: Its specificity is not known.

Study results and caveats: Omenn syndrome and CID/AS patients had around 100-fold fewer unique Treg TCR beta sequences, versus roughly 10-fold elsewhere.

The data were also submitted as part of a second study, on regulatory T cells. From that paper: Primers: 52 TRBV forward and 13 TRBJ reverse.

The sample consisted of CD8+ T cells sorted from blood. V and J are TRBV4-2 and TRBJ2-5; 9 positions agree with TRBD2. This receptor was identified in a human donor in good health. DNA for the CDR3: TGTGCCAGCAGCCAAGAGCGGGGGGGCCAAGAGACCCAGTACTTC. It encodes CASSQERGGQETQYF.